Each of the 20 T cell receptor beta chains below was sequenced from the same sample in a study of blood T cell repertoires in COVID-19. Profiled with immunoSEQ multiplex PCR; TCRdb holds only in-frame clones, not every one. The repertoire has about 180,000 clones, around four fifths of them found once; the top ten carry 6.5% to 7%. The sample consisted of peripheral blood. Receptors originate from a man aged 65 to 79 with active or convalescent COVID-19.

The J gene is TRBJ2-7, the V gene TRBV6-5; 11 bases agree with TRBD1. Per the germline V gene, CDR1 is MNHEY and CDR2 is SVGAGI. This CDR3 is built from 16 residues. Trimming at V came to 1 base and at J to 1 base, leaving 3 bases not matched to a gene. CDR3 sequence (DNA): TGTGCCAGCAGTTACTACGGGACAGGGGGTTCCTACGAGCAGTACTTC. As protein: CASSYYGTGGSYEQYF.

The chain links TRBV2 to TRBJ1-2; possible D gene TRBD1, 5 bases. The CDR3 sequence is 13 residues long. Trimming removed 5 bases from V and 3 bases from J, with 10 bases in between. The germline V gene encodes CDR1 SNHLY and CDR2 FYNNEI. This CDR3 is CASSRDSYYGYTF. The CDR3 nucleotides are TGTGCCAGCAGTCGGGACTCCTACTATGGCTACACCTTC.

This clone was observed a handful of times. Other nucleotide sequences in the sample specify the same CDR3. The CDR3 here is CASSSDRANEKLFF. In DNA form, the CDR3 reads TGCGCCAGCAGCTCGGACAGGGCTAATGAAAAACTGTTTTTT. The V call is TRBV5-1, the J call TRBJ1-4; 8 nucleotides match TRBD1. Germline loops: CDR1 SGHRS, CDR2 YFSETQ. The V gene end was trimmed by 3 bases and the J gene end by 3 bases; junction bases not matched to a gene: 1. This CDR3 is built from 14 residues.

This clone was seen only once. J is TRBJ2-2 and V is TRBV5-1; tentative D call: TRBD2 (6 bases). Germline V gene lookup returns CDR1 SGHRS and CDR2 YFSETQ. The CDR3 has 16 amino acids. V was cut by 0 bases and J by 6 bases, with 15 bases left in between. CDR3 nucleotides: TGCGCCAGCAGCTTGGGGCTAGCGTTAATCCCCGGGGAGCTGTTTTTT. Protein: CASSLGLALIPGELFF.

The gene calls are TRBV7-6 and TRBJ1-1; perhaps TRBD1 as D (6 bases). This CDR3 comprises 14 residues. The germline V gene has CDR1 SGHVS and CDR2 FNYEAQ. Trimming cost V 2 bases and J 4 bases, with 11 bases left between them. CDR3 in amino acids: CASSLRQGTTEAFF. For the CDR3, the DNA is TGTGCCAGCAGCTTACGGCAGGGGACCACTGAAGCTTTCTTT.

V is TRBV10-1 and J is TRBJ2-7; D gene ambiguous. This CDR3 is built from 12 residues. Germline assignment: CDR1 WNHNN and CDR2 SYGVQD (reference sequence). Trimming shortened V by 2 bases and J by 4 bases, and 6 bases separated the two germline ends. This CDR3 reads CASSEPGYEQYF. Written as DNA, the CDR3 is TGCGCCAGCAGTGAGCCGGGTTACGAGCAGTACTTC.

This CDR3 reads CASSKGQENNQPQHF. CDR3 nucleotide sequence: TGTGCCAGCAGCAAAGGACAGGAAAACAATCAGCCCCAGCATTTT. The chain joins TRBV21-1 to TRBJ1-5; the DNA was not used to check the table's D call, TRBD1. TRBV21-1 is designated a pseudogene. CDR3 length equals 15 residues.

This clone was seen only a few times. Distinct nucleotide sequences in the sample also encode this CDR3. The chain's CDR3 is CASSLQGKNTEAFF. The DNA of the CDR3 is TGTGCCAGCAGTTTACAGGGGAAGAACACTGAAGCTTTCTTT. This chain joins TRBV2 and TRBJ1-1; 7 bases match TRBD1. Losses at the gene ends were 5 bases for V and 1 base for J; bases not matched to a gene: 4. CDR3 length: 14 amino acids. Germline CDR1 and CDR2: SNHLY and FYNNEI.

The J gene is TRBJ2-5, the V gene TRBV28; D call uncertain. Germline V lookup: CDR1 MDHEN, CDR2 SYDVKM. V dropped 5 bases and J dropped 2 bases, with 9 bases sitting between them. CDR3 length: 13 amino acids. The CDR3: CASSPGSQETQYF. Here the CDR3 DNA reads TGTGCCAGCAGTCCTGGTAGTCAAGAGACCCAGTACTTC.

This chain joins TRBV9 and TRBJ1-2; D ambiguous. The CDR3 extends over 14 amino acids. The germline V gene encodes CDR1 SGDLS and CDR2 YYNGEE. V shed 4 bases and J shed 5 bases, with 15 bases lying between them. CDR3 bases: TGTGCCAGCAGCTATTTGGTAGCGGGATATGGCTACACCTTC. It is translated as CASSYLVAGYGYTF. The whole variable domain, filled in from reference TRBV9 and TRBJ1-2, reads DSGVTQTPKHLITATGQRVTLRCSPRSGDLSVYWYQQSLDQGLQFLIQYYNGEERAKGNILERFSAQQFPDLHSELNLSSLELGDSALYFCASSYLVAGYGYTFGSGTRLTVV.

The V call is TRBV5-1, the J call TRBJ1-1; D perhaps matches TRBD1 (6 bases). Per the germline V gene, CDR1 is SGHRS and CDR2 is YFSETQ. V was cut by 1 base and J by 7 bases, with 14 bases left in between. The CDR3 runs to 14 residues. The CDR3 bases are TGCGCCAGCAGCTTGATCGCGGGGGCCGGTGAAGCTTTCTTT. This gives the protein CASSLIAGAGEAFF.

CDR3 coding DNA: TGTGCCAGCAGCTTATCCTTCGGACAGGCCGTTAACTATGGCTACACCTTC. It translates to CASSLSFGQAVNYGYTF. The chain has TRBV7-2 and TRBJ1-2; the match to TRBD1 covers 7 bases. Germline CDR1 is SGHTA and CDR2 is FQGNSA. V lost 2 bases to trimming and J lost 1 base; unmatched junction nucleotides: 10. The CDR3 is 17 residues long.

In its sample, this clone was seen a few times. The rearrangement links TRBV7-2 to TRBJ1-2, with a tentative D call TRBD1 (6 bases). From germline, CDR1 is SGHTA and CDR2 FQGNSA. V was clipped by 5 bases and J by 4 bases, with 11 bases between them. The CDR3 covers 13 residues. CDR3 residues: CASSVDRSYGYTF. In DNA form, the CDR3 reads TGTGCCAGCAGCGTGGACAGAAGCTATGGCTACACCTTC.

The chain has TRBV10-3 and TRBJ2-2, with D uncertain. Germline V gene data show CDR1 as ENHRY and CDR2 as SYGVKD. This CDR3 is built from 17 residues. Trimming took off 0 bases at V and 7 bases at J, with 18 bases between the two ends. Here the CDR3 DNA reads TGTGCCATCAGTGAGTCGGCCGGCGGAGTACGACGCGGGGAGCTGTTTTTT. It yields the protein CAISESAGGVRRGELFF.

The chain employs TRBV19 and TRBJ1-3; a weak D match, TRBD1 (5 bases). Trimming took 5 bases from V and 0 from J, leaving 11 bases between them. The germline CDR1 and CDR2 sequences are LNHDA and SQIVND (reference sequence). There are 15 residues in the CDR3. CDR3 coding DNA: TGTGCCAGTAGTCCCGACAGAAACTCTGGAAACACCATATATTTT. Translated, it gives CASSPDRNSGNTIYF.

V is TRBV7-2 and J is TRBJ1-1; maybe TRBD1 (5 bases). V gave up 3 bases and J gave up 11 bases, with 19 bases separating them. The CDR3 has 14 amino acids. Germline V gene lookup returns CDR1 SGHTA and CDR2 FQGNSA. CDR3 region: CASSFAQAAQAAFF. The CDR3 DNA sequence: TGTGCCAGCAGCTTCGCACAGGCCGCCCAAGCGGCTTTCTTT.

The chain uses TRBV6-5 and TRBJ2-4; D is perhaps TRBD2 (5 bases). The V gene's germline CDR1 is MNHEY and CDR2 SVGAGI. This CDR3 spans 14 amino acids. Trimming took off 5 bases at V and 9 bases at J, with 17 bases between the two ends. Written as DNA, the CDR3 is TGTGCCAGCAGTCCCTCCCAGCAAGCGGCCATTCAGTACTTC. Its protein product is CASSPSQQAAIQYF.

The DNA for the CDR3 is TGTGCCACCAGCATTTCCCCCAGGGGCCAAGAGACCCAGTACTTC. As protein: CATSISPRGQETQYF. The genes are TRBV15 and TRBJ2-5; weak D call: TRBD1 (6 bases). CDR1 and CDR2 from the germline V gene are LNHNV and YYDKDF (reference sequence). The CDR3 sequence is 15 residues long. The V end was cut by 4 bases, the J end by 1 base, with 13 bases between.

The J gene is TRBJ2-5, the V gene TRBV5-1; 9 nucleotides agree with TRBD1. J gave up 3 bases and V 3 bases, and 9 bases lay outside the gene matches. Germline V CDR1 and CDR2: SGHRS, YFSETQ. This CDR3 has 16 amino acids. The CDR3: CASSYYRGQAKETQYF. Written as DNA, the CDR3 is TGCGCCAGCAGCTACTACAGGGGGCAAGCCAAAGAGACCCAGTACTTC. The variable domain in full, with the rest retrieved from reference TRBV5-1 and TRBJ2-5, is KAGVTQTPRYLIKTRGQQVTLSCSPISGHRSVSWYQQTPGQGLQFLFEYFSETQRNKGNFPGRFSGRQFSNSRSEMNVSTLELGDSALYLCASSYYRGQAKETQYFGPGTRLLVL.

This sequence joins TRBV4-2 and TRBJ1-6; D not certain. The CDR3 is made up of 14 amino acids. The germline V and J ends were trimmed by 1 base and 5 bases, with 6 bases remaining between them. CDR1 LGHNA and CDR2 YNFKEQ come from the germline V gene. The CDR3 DNA reads TGTGCCAGCAGCCAAGGACACAATAATTCACCCCTCCACTTT. Amino acids: CASSQGHNNSPLHF.